This T cell receptor (beta chain) comes out of a study of blood T cell repertoires in COVID-19. Turning to the study itself: The United States, Italy and Spain supplied acute and convalescent COVID-19 samples. The cDNA or gDNA used as material had been derived from T cells, B-cell-depleted T cells, or PBMCs.

The sample holds one count of this clone. The V gene end was trimmed by 6 bases and the J gene end by 1 base; junction bases not matched to a gene: 4. CDR3 size: 15 residues. Germline CDR1 and CDR2: MDHEN and SYDVKM. Methods used by the authors: Cell counts per sample came from amplifying reference gene primers. Here immunoSEQ multiplex PCR was the method, and the copy in TCRdb shows in-frame clones only, minus some. That table is the source of V, J and clone size, and D and trimming were worked out from the DNA. The table lists approximately 110,000 clones, roughly 80% of them singletons. The receptor's source is a man between 65 and 79 years old with active or convalescent COVID-19. Sequencing used peripheral blood. J is TRBJ1-5 and V is TRBV28, with TRBD1 matching 9 bases. DNA for the CDR3: TGTGCCAGCAGCAGGGACAGGGTGAGCAATCAGCCCCAGCATTTT. Protein sequence: CASSRDRVSNQPQHF. Combining the CDR3 with reference TRBV28 and TRBJ1-5 gives the whole variable domain DVKVTQSSRYLVKRTGEKVFLECVQDMDHENMFWYRQDPGLGLRLIYFSYDVKMKEKGDIPEGYSVSREKKERFSLILESASTNQTSMYLCASSRDRVSNQPQHFGDGTRLSIL.